The 17 T cell receptor beta chains below all came from one sample that was sequenced in a study of blood T cell repertoires in COVID-19. Data came from immunoSEQ multiplex PCR; TCRdb stores just in-frame clones and leaves some out. The sample has about 260,000 clones; about 90% are singletons. Material: PBMCs or T cells enriched from blood (not recorded which). Receptor source: a woman aged 25 to 45 with acute COVID-19.

This chain connects TRBV28 to TRBJ2-7, with D maybe TRBD2 (7 bases). V shed 2 bases and J shed 5 bases, with 19 bases lying between them. CDR1 and CDR2 (germline): MDHEN, SYDVKM. This CDR3 has 16 residues. The CDR3 bases are TGTGCCAGCAGTTTAGACTTGGCGGGGGCGCAACACGAGCAGTACTTC. As protein: CASSLDLAGAQHEQYF.

The chain couples TRBV24-1 to TRBJ2-3, with 12 bases matching TRBD2. The CDR3 is made up of 16 amino acids. V gave up 4 bases and J gave up 5 bases; unmatched junction bases: 6. The V gene's germline CDR1 is KGHDR and CDR2 SFDVKD. The CDR3 nucleotides are TGTGCCACCAGTGACCTACTAGCGGGAGGTGAAGATACGCAGTATTTT. Translated, it gives CATSDLLAGGEDTQYF.

The genes are TRBV13 and TRBJ2-7, with D perhaps matching TRBD1 (7 bases). V was clipped by 5 bases and J by 3 bases, with 20 bases between them. Germline loops: CDR1 PRHDT, CDR2 FYEKMQ (reference sequence). The CDR3 contains 16 residues. The CDR3 spells CASSPPTGLRGYEQYF. As DNA, the CDR3 is TGTGCCAGCAGCCCTCCGACAGGGCTGCGGGGCTACGAGCAGTACTTC.

The CDR3 sequence is CASKIKGQGYPSGNTIYF. The DNA of the CDR3 is TGTGCCAGTAAGATCAAGGGACAGGGGTATCCTTCTGGAAACACCATATATTTT. The rearrangement joins TRBV19 to TRBJ1-3; TRBD1 matches 10 bases. The CDR3 is 18 amino acids. J lost 1 base, V lost 7 bases, and 13 bases had no gene match. The germline CDR1 and CDR2 sequences are LNHDA and SQIVND (reference sequence).

The gene calls are TRBV7-9 and TRBJ2-3; D possibly corresponds to TRBD2 (5 bases). V was clipped by 0 bases and J by 0 bases, with 10 bases between them. Germline V gene sequence: CDR1 SEHNR, CDR2 FQNEAQ (reference sequence). The length of the CDR3 is 16 residues. The CDR3 reads CASSLASGSSTDTQYF. CDR3 DNA: TGTGCCAGCAGCTTAGCGAGCGGATCTAGCACAGATACGCAGTATTTT. The full variable domain, in which reference TRBV7-9 and TRBJ2-3 provide the parts outside the CDR3, is DTGVSQNPRHKITKRGQNVTFRCDPISEHNRLYWYRQTLGQGPEFLTYFQNEAQLEKSRLLSDRFSAERPKGSFSTLEIQRTEQGDSAMYLCASSLASGSSTDTQYFGPGTRLTVL.

This clone was observed once. The chain carries TRBV14 and TRBJ1-2; no firm D call. V was shortened by 0 bases and J by 5 bases, with 13 bases between the two germline ends. CDR1 and CDR2 from the germline V gene are SGHDN and FVKESK. The CDR3 totals 15 residues. The CDR3 reads CASSQESFGGYGYTF. For the CDR3, the DNA is TGTGCCAGCAGCCAAGAATCTTTCGGAGGGTATGGCTACACCTTC.

The chain combines TRBV24-1 with TRBJ2-1; maybe TRBD2 (7 bases). The CDR3 covers 16 residues. V shed 3 bases and J shed 5 bases, with 16 bases lying between them. Germline V gene lookup returns CDR1 KGHDR and CDR2 SFDVKD. The CDR3 spells CATSDIEGGGNNEQFF. In DNA form, the CDR3 reads TGTGCCACCAGTGATATAGAGGGGGGGGGCAACAATGAGCAGTTCTTC.

The chain recombines TRBV7-3 with TRBJ2-1; 12 bases line up with TRBD2. The CDR3 extends over 15 amino acids. The trim removed 6 bases at V and 7 bases at J, leaving 7 bases unmatched. CDR1 and CDR2 from the germline V gene are SGHTA and FQGTGA. The DNA of the CDR3 is TGTGCCAGCAGTCGACTAGCGGGAGTGGCTAATGAGCAGTTCTTC. This translates into CASSRLAGVANEQFF.

The chain combines TRBV6-4 with TRBJ1-2; maybe TRBD1 (6 bases). Between the trimmed V and J ends, which lost 2 bases and 8 bases, there was a span of 18 bases. The V gene's germline CDR1 is MRHNA and CDR2 SNTAGT. There are 15 residues in the CDR3. The CDR3 here is CASSDLPGGKSGYTF. In DNA form, the CDR3 reads TGTGCCAGCAGTGACCTCCCGGGGGGCAAGTCCGGCTACACCTTC.

J is TRBJ2-1 and V is TRBV10-1; 14 bases align to TRBD2. The germline V gene has CDR1 WNHNN and CDR2 SYGVQD (reference sequence). The V gene end was trimmed by 5 bases and the J gene end by 5 bases; junction bases not matched to a gene: 14. CDR3 length equals 19 residues. The CDR3 spells CASSRVRTSGRRGDNEQFF. CDR3 coding DNA: TGCGCCAGCAGTAGGGTCAGGACTAGCGGGAGGAGAGGAGACAATGAGCAGTTCTTC.

In its sample, this clone was seen once. The chain employs TRBV27 and TRBJ2-7, with a tentative D call TRBD2 (6 bases). Germline CDR1 MNHEY, CDR2 SMNVEV (reference sequence). Trimming removed 5 bases at V and 7 bases at J, with 15 bases between. The CDR3 sequence is 13 residues long. CDR3 region: CASSPGAWREQYF. The CDR3 region has the DNA TGTGCCAGCAGTCCGGGAGCTTGGAGGGAGCAGTACTTC.

This chain joins TRBV6-6 and TRBJ2-6; 11 bases match TRBD2. V lost 6 bases, J lost 4 bases, and 14 bases stayed unmatched. Germline CDR1 reads MNHNY; CDR2 reads SVGAGI (reference sequence). CDR3 length equals 19 residues. CDR3 residues: CASSWGPSGRLAGANVLTF. In nucleotides, the CDR3 is TGTGCCAGCAGCTGGGGCCCTAGCGGGAGGTTGGCAGGGGCCAACGTCCTGACTTTC.

This clone appeared once. The rearrangement links TRBV28 to TRBJ2-1, with a weak D call TRBD1 (6 bases). CDR3 length equals 16 residues. CDR1 and CDR2 from the germline V gene are MDHEN and SYDVKM. Between the trimmed V and J ends, which lost 2 bases and 8 bases, there was a span of 19 bases. CDR3 in DNA: TGTGCCAGCAGTTTAGGAACAGGGATGGTAGAATATGAGCAGTTCTTC. It specifies CASSLGTGMVEYEQFF. The whole variable domain, filled in from reference TRBV28 and TRBJ2-1, reads DVKVTQSSRYLVKRTGEKVFLECVQDMDHENMFWYRQDPGLGLRLIYFSYDVKMKEKGDIPEGYSVSREKKERFSLILESASTNQTSMYLCASSLGTGMVEYEQFFGPGTRLTVL.

This chain uses TRBV2 with TRBJ1-2; D unresolved. Germline V lookup: CDR1 SNHLY, CDR2 FYNNEI. The V end was cut by 6 bases, the J end by 5 bases, with 10 bases between. CDR3 length: 12 residues. The CDR3 here is CASRPGIYGYTF. The DNA of the CDR3 is TGTGCCAGCAGACCGGGGATATATGGCTACACCTTC.

The table lists this clone with a few counts. The CDR3 DNA follows: TGTGCCAGCAGCTTCATGCAGGGACTAAGCACAGATACGCAGTATTTT. Amino acids: CASSFMQGLSTDTQYF. The chain employs TRBV7-9 and TRBJ2-3, with 7 bases that match TRBD2. V trimming: 3 bases; J trimming: 0 bases; junction bases outside the gene matches: 6. Looked up from germline, CDR1 is SEHNR and CDR2 is FQNEAQ (reference sequence). This CDR3 contains 16 residues.

The gene calls are TRBV5-1 and TRBJ1-2; tentatively, D is TRBD1 (5 bases). CDR1 is SGHRS and CDR2 is YFSETQ in the germline V gene. The length of the CDR3 is 13 residues. V lost 5 bases and J 1 base, leaving 9 bases between the germline ends. The DNA for the CDR3 is TGCGCCAGCAGGCAGACAGTTAACTATGGCTACACCTTC. Translated, it gives CASRQTVNYGYTF.

This chain joins TRBV5-1 and TRBJ2-1; 8 nucleotides agree with TRBD2. The CDR3 loop spans 15 amino acids. V dropped 5 bases and J dropped 3; count of bases not matched to a gene: 7. The germline gives CDR1 SGHRS, CDR2 YFSETQ. The CDR3 loop is CASSQAGAYYNEQFF. CDR3 sequence (DNA): TGCGCCAGCAGTCAAGCGGGAGCATACTACAATGAGCAGTTCTTC.